Below, one T cell receptor (beta chain) is given with its context. Antigen unknown. The data belong to a study of T-cell memory formation after mild COVID-19. Study-wide findings and caveats: Confirmation was lacking for SARS-CoV-2 specificity of second-wave clones that peaked on day 37.

TCRdb redid the calling of the 5' RACE reads with MiXCR, one entry per CDR3 protein. The table has 130,000 to 150,000 distinct CDR3 sequences, less than 20% seen once; the top ten hold 2% to 2.5%. This CDR3 has 14 residues. The ends were cut back, 6 bases at V and 3 bases at J, with 11 bases in the middle. The germline CDR1 and CDR2 sequences are MNHEY and SVGAGI. The chain employs TRBV6-5 and TRBJ1-4; D is unresolved. Sequencing was carried out using PBMCs or a T cell subset sorted from them (not recorded which). This TCR derives from an adult woman who had mild COVID-19 (a few samples of this study predate the infection). Cell type and time point are not known. As DNA, the CDR3 is TGTGCCAGCAGCCTTGACACCCCTAATGAAAAACTGTTTTTT. Translated: CASSLDTPNEKLFF.